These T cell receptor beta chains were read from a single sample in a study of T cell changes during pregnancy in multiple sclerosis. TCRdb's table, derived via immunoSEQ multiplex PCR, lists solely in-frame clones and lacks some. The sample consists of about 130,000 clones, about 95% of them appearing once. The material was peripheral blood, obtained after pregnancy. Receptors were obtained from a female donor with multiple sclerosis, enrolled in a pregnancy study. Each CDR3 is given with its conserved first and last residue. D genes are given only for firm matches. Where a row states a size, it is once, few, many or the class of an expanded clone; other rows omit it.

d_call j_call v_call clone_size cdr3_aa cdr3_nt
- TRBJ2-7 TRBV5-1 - CASSLAGGLGYEQYF TGCGCCAGCAGCTTGGCCGGGGGATTGGGGTACGAGCAGTACTTC
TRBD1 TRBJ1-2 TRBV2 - CAFHGTGGIGNYGYTF TGTGCCTTCCACGGGACAGGGGGTATTGGGAACTATGGCTACACCTTC
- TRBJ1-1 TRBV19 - CASSWRAEDTEAFF TGTGCCAGTAGTTGGAGGGCGGAGGACACTGAAGCTTTCTTT
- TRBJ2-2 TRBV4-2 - CASSQVDKELFF TGTGCCAGCAGCCAGGTCGACAAGGAGCTGTTTTTT
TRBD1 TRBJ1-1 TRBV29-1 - CSVKTGATEAFF TGCAGCGTGAAGACAGGGGCCACTGAAGCTTTCTTT
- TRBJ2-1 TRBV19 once CASNSPGSYNEQFF TGTGCCAGTAATAGCCCCGGGTCCTACAATGAGCAGTTCTTC
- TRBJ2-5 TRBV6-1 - CASSDHLQEMVSGETQYF TGTGCCAGCAGTGACCATCTACAGGAAATGGTATCAGGAGAGACCCAGTACTTC
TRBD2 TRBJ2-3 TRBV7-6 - CASSRTSGRTDTQYF TGTGCCAGCAGTCGGACTAGCGGGAGGACAGATACGCAGTATTTT
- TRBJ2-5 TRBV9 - CASSPGQGLPLQETQYF TGTGCCAGCAGCCCCGGGCAGGGCTTACCTCTTCAAGAGACCCAGTACTTC
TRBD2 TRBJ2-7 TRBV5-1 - CASSLVWASGGEQYF TGCGCCAGCAGCTTGGTCTGGGCTAGCGGGGGCGAGCAGTACTTC
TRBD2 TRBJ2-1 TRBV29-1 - CSVSHPSGSSYNEQFF TGCAGCGTTTCTCATCCTAGCGGGAGCTCCTACAATGAGCAGTTCTTC
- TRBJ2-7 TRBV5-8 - CASSYGERYEQYF TGTGCCAGCAGCTACGGAGAGAGATACGAGCAGTACTTC
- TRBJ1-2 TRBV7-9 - CASSLAQLGYTF TGTGCCAGCAGCTTAGCACAGCTAGGCTACACCTTC
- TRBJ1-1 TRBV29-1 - CSVAIRVGTEAFF TGCAGCGTTGCTATCAGGGTCGGCACTGAAGCTTTCTTT
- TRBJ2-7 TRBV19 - CASKSGYEQYF TGTGCCAGTAAATCCGGGTACGAGCAGTACTTC
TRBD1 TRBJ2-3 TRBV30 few CAWSVRTGATDTQYF TGTGCCTGGAGTGTAAGGACAGGGGCCACAGATACGCAGTATTTT
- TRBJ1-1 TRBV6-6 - CASSYTGLGNEAFF TGTGCCAGCAGTTACACAGGCTTAGGCAATGAAGCTTTCTTT
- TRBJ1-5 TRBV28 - CASSLLVSQPQHF TGTGCCAGCAGTTTATTGGTTAGTCAGCCCCAGCATTTT
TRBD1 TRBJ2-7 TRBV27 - CASSTTLQGITYEQYF TGTGCCAGCAGTACGACCCTACAGGGGATAACCTACGAGCAGTACTTC
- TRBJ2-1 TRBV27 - CASSLNSHNEQFF TGTGCCAGCAGTTTGAACAGTCACAATGAGCAGTTCTTC
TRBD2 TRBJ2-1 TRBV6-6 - CASRDTTSGSVNEQFF TGTGCCAGCAGGGACACGACTAGCGGGAGCGTTAATGAGCAGTTCTTC
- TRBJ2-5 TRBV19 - CASSEQGQETQYF TGTGCCAGTAGTGAACAGGGTCAAGAGACCCAGTACTTC
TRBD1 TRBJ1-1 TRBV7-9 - CASSMGQGYTEAFF TGTGCCAGCAGCATGGGACAGGGCTACACTGAAGCTTTCTTT
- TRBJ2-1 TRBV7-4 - CASSLCATSRVNNEQFF TGTGCCAGCAGCTTATGTGCGACTAGTCGGGTTAACAATGAGCAGTTCTTC
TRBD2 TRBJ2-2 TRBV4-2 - CASSQEFGLAVPGELFF TGTGCCAGCAGCCAAGAGTTCGGACTAGCGGTGCCCGGGGAGCTGTTTTTT
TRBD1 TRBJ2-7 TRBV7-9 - CASSLVSGGPVSEQYF TGTGCCAGCAGCTTAGTTTCAGGGGGTCCAGTCAGCGAGCAGTACTTC
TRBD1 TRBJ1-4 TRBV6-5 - CASKTGVAGSEKLFF TGTGCCAGCAAGACAGGGGTGGCAGGTAGTGAAAAACTGTTTTTT
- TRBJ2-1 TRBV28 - CASSFYPYNEQFF TGTGCCAGCAGTTTCTACCCCTACAATGAGCAGTTCTTC
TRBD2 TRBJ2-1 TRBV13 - CASSLRGGTYNEQFF TGTGCCAGCAGCTTACGCGGGGGGACCTACAATGAGCAGTTCTTC
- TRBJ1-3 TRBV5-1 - CASSEKTASYSGNTIYF TGCGCCAGCAGCGAAAAAACAGCCAGCTACTCTGGAAACACCATATATTTT
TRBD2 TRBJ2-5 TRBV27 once CASMRRLAGEAQYF TGTGCCAGCATGCGCCGTCTAGCGGGAGAGGCCCAGTACTTC
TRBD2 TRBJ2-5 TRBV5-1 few CASSLGLAGIQGETQYF TGCGCCAGCAGCCTGGGTCTAGCGGGAATCCAGGGGGAGACCCAGTACTTC
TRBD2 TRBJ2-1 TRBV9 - CASSVVGGGYNEQFF TGTGCCAGCAGCGTAGTGGGCGGGGGGTACAATGAGCAGTTCTTC
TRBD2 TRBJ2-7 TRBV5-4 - CASNSGGGNYEQYF TGTGCCAGCAACTCGGGCGGGGGAAACTACGAGCAGTACTTC
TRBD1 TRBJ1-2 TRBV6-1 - CASSGTGRDYGYTF TGTGCCAGCAGTGGGACAGGGCGAGACTATGGCTACACCTTC
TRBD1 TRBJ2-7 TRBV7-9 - CASSFRPGQGPYEQYF TGTGCCAGCAGCTTCCGACCGGGACAGGGACCCTACGAGCAGTACTTC
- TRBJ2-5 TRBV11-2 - CASSLGSGQETQYF TGTGCCAGCAGCTTAGGATCAGGGCAAGAGACCCAGTACTTC
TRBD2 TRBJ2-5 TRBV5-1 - CASSSTVLAVGETQYF TGCGCCAGCAGCTCAACGGTCCTAGCGGTGGGGGAGACCCAGTACTTC
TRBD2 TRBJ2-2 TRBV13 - CASSLMTGLAANTGELFF TGTGCCAGCAGCTTAATGACGGGCCTAGCGGCTAACACCGGGGAGCTGTTTTTT
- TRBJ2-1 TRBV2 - CASSVHVEEQFF TGTGCCAGCAGTGTCCACGTGGAGGAGCAGTTCTTC
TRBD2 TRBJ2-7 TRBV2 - CASSVSGASWDEQYF TGTGCCAGCAGTGTAAGCGGGGCGAGCTGGGACGAGCAGTACTTC
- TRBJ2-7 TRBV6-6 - CASRPDGTYEQYF TGTGCCAGCAGACCCGACGGGACCTACGAGCAGTACTTC
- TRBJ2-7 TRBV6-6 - CASSLVEWEYFYEQYF TGTGCCAGCAGTTTAGTCGAGTGGGAGTACTTCTACGAGCAGTACTTC
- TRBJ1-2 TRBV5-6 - CASSPTDRPNYGYTF TGTGCCAGCAGCCCTACAGACAGACCTAACTATGGCTACACCTTC
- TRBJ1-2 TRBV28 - CASNMAGWAYGYTF TGTGCCAGCAACATGGCAGGGTGGGCCTATGGCTACACCTTC
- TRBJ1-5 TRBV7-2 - CASGQGLNQPQHF TGTGCCAGCGGTCAGGGTTTAAATCAGCCCCAGCATTTT
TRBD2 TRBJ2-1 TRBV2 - CASRTTSGSYNEQFF TGTGCCAGCAGGACAACTAGCGGGAGCTACAATGAGCAGTTCTTC
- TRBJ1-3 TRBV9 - CASSVEIGGSGNTIYF TGTGCCAGCAGCGTAGAGATCGGCGGCTCTGGAAACACCATATATTTT
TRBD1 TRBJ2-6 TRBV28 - CASKLSGTGADGANVLTF TGTGCCAGCAAGCTATCCGGGACAGGGGCCGATGGGGCCAACGTCCTGACTTTC
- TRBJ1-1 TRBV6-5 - CASSYSRYYTEAFF TGTGCCAGCAGTTACTCGAGATATTACACTGAAGCTTTCTTT
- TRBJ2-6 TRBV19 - CASGGSGANVLTF TGTGCCAGTGGCGGCTCTGGGGCCAACGTCCTGACTTTC
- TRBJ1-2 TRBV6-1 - CASSEIGAGYGGYTF TGTGCCAGCAGTGAAATTGGAGCAGGGTATGGTGGCTACACCTTC
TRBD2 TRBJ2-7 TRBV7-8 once CASSLTSVSYEQYF TGTGCCAGCAGCCTGACTAGCGTTTCCTACGAGCAGTACTTC
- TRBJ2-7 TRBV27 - CASSLNTEYEQYF TGTGCCAGCAGTTTGAACACAGAATACGAGCAGTACTTC
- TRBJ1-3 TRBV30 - CAWSVFGSSGNTIYF TGTGCCTGGAGTGTATTTGGGAGCTCTGGAAACACCATATATTTT
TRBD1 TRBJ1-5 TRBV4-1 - CASSHAQPGQGIKLDQPQHF TGCGCCAGCAGCCACGCCCAACCGGGACAGGGAATTAAATTAGATCAGCCCCAGCATTTT
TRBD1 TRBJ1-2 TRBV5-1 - CARIQKEIRQGADGYTF TGCGCCAGAATTCAAAAAGAAATCCGACAGGGGGCAGATGGCTACACCTTC
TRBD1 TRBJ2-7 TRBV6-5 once CASSYRDRGSQQYF TGTGCCAGCAGTTACCGTGACAGGGGATCCCAGCAGTACTTC
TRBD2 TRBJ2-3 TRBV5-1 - CASSFRTSGRSDTQYF TGCGCCAGCAGCTTTCGGACTAGCGGGAGATCAGATACGCAGTATTTT
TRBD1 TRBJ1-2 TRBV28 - CATYPGGGHYGYTF TGTGCCACCTACCCCGGAGGGGGCCATTATGGCTACACCTTC